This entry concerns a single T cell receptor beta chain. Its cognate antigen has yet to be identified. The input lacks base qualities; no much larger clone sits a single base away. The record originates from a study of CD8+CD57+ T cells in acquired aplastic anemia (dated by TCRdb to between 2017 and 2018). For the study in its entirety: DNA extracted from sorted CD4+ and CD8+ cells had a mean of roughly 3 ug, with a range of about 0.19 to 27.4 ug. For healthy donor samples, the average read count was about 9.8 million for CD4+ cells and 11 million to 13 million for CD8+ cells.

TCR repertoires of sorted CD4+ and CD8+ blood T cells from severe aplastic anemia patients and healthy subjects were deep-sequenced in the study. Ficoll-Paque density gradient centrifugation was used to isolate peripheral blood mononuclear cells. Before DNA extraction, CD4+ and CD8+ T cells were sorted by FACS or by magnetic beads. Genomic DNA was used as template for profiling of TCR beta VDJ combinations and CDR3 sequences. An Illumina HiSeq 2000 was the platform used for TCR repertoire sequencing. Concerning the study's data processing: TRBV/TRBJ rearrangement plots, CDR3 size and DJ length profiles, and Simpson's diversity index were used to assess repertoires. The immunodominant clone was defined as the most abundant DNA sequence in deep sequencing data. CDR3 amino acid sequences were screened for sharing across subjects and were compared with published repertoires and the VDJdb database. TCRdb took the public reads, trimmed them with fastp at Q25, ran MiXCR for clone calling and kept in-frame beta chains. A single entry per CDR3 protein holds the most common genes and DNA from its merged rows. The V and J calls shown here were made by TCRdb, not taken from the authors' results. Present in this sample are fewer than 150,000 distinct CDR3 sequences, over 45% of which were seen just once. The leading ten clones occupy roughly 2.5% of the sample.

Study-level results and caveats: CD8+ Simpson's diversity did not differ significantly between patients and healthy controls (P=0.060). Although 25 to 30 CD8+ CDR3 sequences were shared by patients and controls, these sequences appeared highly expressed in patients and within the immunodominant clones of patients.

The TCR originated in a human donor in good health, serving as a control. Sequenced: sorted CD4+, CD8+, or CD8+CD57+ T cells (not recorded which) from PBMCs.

The CDR3 protein sequence reads: CASIRTGVLEPQHF. In nucleotides, the sequence is TGTGCCAGTATAAGAACAGGGGTGTTGGAGCCCCAGCATTTT. The chain links TRBV19 with TRBJ1-5; 7 nucleotides in the junction match TRBD1. The CDR3 sequence holds 14 residues, the cysteine and phenylalanine included. The kept DNA is CDR3 alone, 42 bases in frame from the first base. For CDR1 and CDR2, the germline V gene (reference sequence) lists LNHDA and SQIVND. The V end gives up 7 bases and the J end 8 bases, leaving 11 bases in the junction not matched to a gene.